The rows below give T cell receptor beta chains drawn from one sample of a study of T cell responses to AZD1222 COVID-19 vaccine. Measured with immunoSEQ multiplex PCR; TCRdb has only the in-frame clones, and not every one. The sample holds some 160,000 clones; under 95% are singletons and the top ten take less than 2%. The sequencing here drew on peripheral blood, taken 28 days after the second AZD1222 dose. These receptor sequences come from an adult who received the AZD1222 COVID-19 vaccine. Each CDR3 is given with its conserved first and last residue. Fields, in order: J gene, V gene, CDR3 protein.

J: TRBJ2-7
V: TRBV7-9
CDR3: CASSSLPWPYEQYF

J: TRBJ1-4
V: TRBV7-2
CDR3: CASSFEGLTTNEKLFF

J: TRBJ1-2
V: TRBV6-1
CDR3: CASSEFGSSRGYTF

J: TRBJ1-5
V: TRBV12-3/TRBV12-4
CDR3: CASTPGPNQPQHF

J: TRBJ1-4
V: TRBV7-9
CDR3: CASSPTGSAGEKLFF

J: TRBJ2-3
V: TRBV18
CDR3: CASSHQVTILSTDTQYF

J: TRBJ2-1
V: TRBV28
CDR3: CASAPRSYNEQFF

J: TRBJ1-1
V: TRBV7-6
CDR3: CASSFSENTEAFF

J: TRBJ1-2
V: TRBV25-1
CDR3: CASSELGDFLGGYTF

J: TRBJ2-2
V: TRBV16
CDR3: CASSQFPGELFF

J: TRBJ1-2
V: TRBV27
CDR3: CASSLERGGPYGYTF

J: TRBJ2-3
V: TRBV2
CDR3: CASSEFGGGNTDTQYF

J: TRBJ1-2
V: TRBV7-9
CDR3: CASSPGTGGEIYGYTF

J: TRBJ2-3
V: TRBV5-1
CDR3: CASSYSGGVDTQYF

J: TRBJ1-2
V: TRBV2
CDR3: CASSDDNYGYTF

J: TRBJ2-1
V: TRBV7-3
CDR3: CASSVPPDNEQFF

J: TRBJ1-5
V: TRBV27
CDR3: CASSSPVSNQPQHF

J: TRBJ1-1
V: TRBV6-5
CDR3: CASSYSAVWRTEAFF

J: TRBJ1-4
V: TRBV7-3
CDR3: CASSSHGRGSDEKLFF

J: TRBJ2-7
V: TRBV28
CDR3: CASSSNYEQYF

J: TRBJ2-1
V: TRBV27
CDR3: CATKGRPSIYNEQFF

J: TRBJ1-6
V: TRBV19
CDR3: CASSIPDSQFASPLHF

J: TRBJ2-7
V: TRBV11-2
CDR3: CASSLDLAGGIGGEYF

J: TRBJ1-5
V: TRBV18
CDR3: CASSPGSNQPQHF

J: TRBJ2-7
V: TRBV5-1
CDR3: CASSPLVGGRSSYEQYF

J: TRBJ2-2
V: TRBV7-3
CDR3: CASSLDRTNTGELFF

J: TRBJ2-1
V: TRBV9
CDR3: CASSVDRSYNEQFF

J: TRBJ2-1
V: TRBV5-4
CDR3: CASSLEGYEQFF

J: TRBJ2-3
V: TRBV6-5
CDR3: CASSYTITTTDTQYF

J: TRBJ2-7
V: TRBV5-5
CDR3: CASSLGRVYEQYF

J: TRBJ1-1
V: TRBV3-1/TRBV3-2
CDR3: CASSQGGTGNKNTEAFF

J: TRBJ1-2
V: TRBV4-2
CDR3: CASSQESAPGGYTF

J: TRBJ1-1
V: TRBV19
CDR3: CASRYVGTGGTEAFF

J: TRBJ2-1
V: TRBV5-6
CDR3: CASSLDGLAGVEQFF

J: TRBJ2-1
V: TRBV7-6
CDR3: CASSFELAVDEQFF

J: TRBJ1-1
V: TRBV29-1
CDR3: CSVRDPAGNTEAFF

J: TRBJ1-1
V: TRBV5-8
CDR3: CASSLEPSTEAFF

J: TRBJ1-4
V: TRBV7-9
CDR3: CASSSGNGNEKLFF

J: TRBJ2-1
V: TRBV29-1
CDR3: CSDSQGNEQFF

J: TRBJ2-2
V: TRBV7-8
CDR3: CASRGGSPDTGELFF

J: TRBJ1-5
V: TRBV7-9
CDR3: CASSFLEEGGNQPQHF

J: TRBJ2-1
V: TRBV11-2
CDR3: CASSLPGTSGRSSYNEQFF

J: TRBJ1-1
V: TRBV11-1
CDR3: CASSQEDTEAFF

J: TRBJ2-7
V: TRBV7-2
CDR3: CASSRDRALYEQYF